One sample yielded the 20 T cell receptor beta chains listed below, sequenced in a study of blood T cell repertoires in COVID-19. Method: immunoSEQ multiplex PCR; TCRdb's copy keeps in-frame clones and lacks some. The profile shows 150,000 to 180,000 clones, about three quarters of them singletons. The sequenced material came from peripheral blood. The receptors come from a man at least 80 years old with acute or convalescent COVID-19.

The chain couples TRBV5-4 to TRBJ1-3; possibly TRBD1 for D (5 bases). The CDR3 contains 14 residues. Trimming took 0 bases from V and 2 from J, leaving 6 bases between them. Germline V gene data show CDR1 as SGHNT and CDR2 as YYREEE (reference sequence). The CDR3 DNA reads TGTGCCAGCAGCTTGGGGGGGGCTGGAAACACCATATATTTT. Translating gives CASSLGGAGNTIYF.

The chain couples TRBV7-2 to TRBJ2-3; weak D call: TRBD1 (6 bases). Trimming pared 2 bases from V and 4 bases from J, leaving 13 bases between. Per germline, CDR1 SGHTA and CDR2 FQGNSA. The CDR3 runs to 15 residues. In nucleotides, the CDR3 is TGTGCCAGCAGCTTACTGGCAGGGGTGGCAGATACGCAGTATTTT. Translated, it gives CASSLLAGVADTQYF.

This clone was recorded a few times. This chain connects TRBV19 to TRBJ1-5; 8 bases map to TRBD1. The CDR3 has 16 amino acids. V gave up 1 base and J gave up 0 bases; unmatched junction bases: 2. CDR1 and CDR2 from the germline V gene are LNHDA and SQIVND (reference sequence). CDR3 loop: CASSIVGQGSNQPQHF. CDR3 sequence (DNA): TGTGCCAGTAGTATAGTAGGACAGGGTAGCAATCAGCCCCAGCATTTT.

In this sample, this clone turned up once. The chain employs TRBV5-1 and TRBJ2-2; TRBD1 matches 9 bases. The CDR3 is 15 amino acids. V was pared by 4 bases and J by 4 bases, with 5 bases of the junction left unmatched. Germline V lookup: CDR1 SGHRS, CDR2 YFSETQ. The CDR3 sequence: CASSPGQGGTGELFF. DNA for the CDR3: TGCGCCAGCAGCCCGGGACAGGGAGGCACCGGGGAGCTGTTTTTT.

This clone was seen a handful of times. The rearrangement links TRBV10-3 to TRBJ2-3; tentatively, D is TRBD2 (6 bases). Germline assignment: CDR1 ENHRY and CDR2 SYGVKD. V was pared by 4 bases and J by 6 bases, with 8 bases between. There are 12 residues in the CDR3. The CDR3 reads CAISGGDDTQYF. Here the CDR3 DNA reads TGTGCCATCAGTGGGGGGGACGATACGCAGTATTTT.

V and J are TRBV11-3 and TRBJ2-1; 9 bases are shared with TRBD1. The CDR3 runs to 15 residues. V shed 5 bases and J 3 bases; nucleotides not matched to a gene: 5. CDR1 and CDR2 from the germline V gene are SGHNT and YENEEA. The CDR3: CASSANRGHYNEQFF. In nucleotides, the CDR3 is TGTGCCAGCAGCGCAAACAGGGGGCACTACAATGAGCAGTTCTTC.

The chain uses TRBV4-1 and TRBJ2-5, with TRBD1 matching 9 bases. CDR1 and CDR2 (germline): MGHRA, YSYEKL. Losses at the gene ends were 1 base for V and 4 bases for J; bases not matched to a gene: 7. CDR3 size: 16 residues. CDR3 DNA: TGCGCCAGCAGCCAAGGGACAGGGGTTTGGGGAGAGACCCAGTACTTC. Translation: CASSQGTGVWGETQYF.

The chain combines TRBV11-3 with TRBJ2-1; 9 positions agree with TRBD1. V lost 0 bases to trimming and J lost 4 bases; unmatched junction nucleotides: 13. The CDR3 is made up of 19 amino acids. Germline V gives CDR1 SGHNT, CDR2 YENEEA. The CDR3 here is CASSLDGTGQNLRYNEQFF. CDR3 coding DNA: TGTGCCAGCAGCTTAGACGGGACAGGGCAAAATTTACGGTACAATGAGCAGTTCTTC.

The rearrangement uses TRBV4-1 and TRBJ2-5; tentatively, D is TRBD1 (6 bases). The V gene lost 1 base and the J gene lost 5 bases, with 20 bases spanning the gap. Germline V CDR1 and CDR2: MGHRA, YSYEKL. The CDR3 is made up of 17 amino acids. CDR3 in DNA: TGCGCCAGCAGCCAAGGTCGGGACAATATGTTTCGGGAGACCCAGTACTTC. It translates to CASSQGRDNMFRETQYF.

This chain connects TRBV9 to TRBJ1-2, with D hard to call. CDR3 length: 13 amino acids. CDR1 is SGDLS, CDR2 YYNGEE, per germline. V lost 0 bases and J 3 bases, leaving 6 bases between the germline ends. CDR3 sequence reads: CASSVVGDYGYTF. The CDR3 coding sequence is TGTGCCAGCAGCGTAGTAGGAGACTATGGCTACACCTTC.

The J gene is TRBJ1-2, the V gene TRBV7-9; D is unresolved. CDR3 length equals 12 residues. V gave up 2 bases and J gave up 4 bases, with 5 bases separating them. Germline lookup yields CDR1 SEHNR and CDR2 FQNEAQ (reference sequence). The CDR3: CASSLLVYGYTF. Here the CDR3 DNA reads TGTGCCAGCAGCTTATTAGTCTATGGCTACACCTTC.

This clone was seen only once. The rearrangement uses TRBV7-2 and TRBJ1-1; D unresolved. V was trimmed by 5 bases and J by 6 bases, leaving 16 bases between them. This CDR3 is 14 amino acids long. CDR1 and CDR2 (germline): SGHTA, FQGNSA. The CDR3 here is CASSAQGGRAEAFF. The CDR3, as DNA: TGTGCCAGCAGCGCCCAAGGCGGTCGGGCTGAAGCTTTCTTT. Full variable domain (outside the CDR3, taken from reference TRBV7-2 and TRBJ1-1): GAGVSQSPSNKVTEKGKDVELRCDPISGHTALYWYRQSLGQGLEFLIYFQGNSAPDKSGLPSDRFSAERTGGSVSTLTIQRTQQEDSAVYLCASSAQGGRAEAFFGQGTRLTVV.

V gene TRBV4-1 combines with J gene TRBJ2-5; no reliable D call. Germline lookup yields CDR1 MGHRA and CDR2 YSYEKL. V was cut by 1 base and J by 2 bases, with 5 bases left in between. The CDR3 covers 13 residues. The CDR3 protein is CASSQGQQETQYF. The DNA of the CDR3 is TGCGCCAGCAGCCAAGGCCAGCAAGAGACCCAGTACTTC.

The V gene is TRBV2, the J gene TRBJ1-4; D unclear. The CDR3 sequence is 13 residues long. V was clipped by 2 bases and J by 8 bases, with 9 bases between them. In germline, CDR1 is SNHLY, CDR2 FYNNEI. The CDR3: CASSELPREKLFF. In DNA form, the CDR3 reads TGTGCCAGCAGTGAATTACCGAGGGAAAAACTGTTTTTT.

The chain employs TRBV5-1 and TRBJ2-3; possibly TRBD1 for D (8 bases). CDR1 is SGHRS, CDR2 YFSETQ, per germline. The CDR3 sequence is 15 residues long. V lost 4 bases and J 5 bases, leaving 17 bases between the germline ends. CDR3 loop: CASSPTTGGVDTQYF. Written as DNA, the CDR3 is TGCGCCAGCAGCCCTACTACAGGGGGGGTAGATACGCAGTATTTT. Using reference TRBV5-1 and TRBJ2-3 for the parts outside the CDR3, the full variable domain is KAGVTQTPRYLIKTRGQQVTLSCSPISGHRSVSWYQQTPGQGLQFLFEYFSETQRNKGNFPGRFSGRQFSNSRSEMNVSTLELGDSALYLCASSPTTGGVDTQYFGPGTRLTVL.

The CDR3 DNA sequence: TGTGCCAGCAGCTTAGATAGCCCGAACACTGAAGCTTTCTTT. Translated: CASSLDSPNTEAFF. The chain joins TRBV11-2 to TRBJ1-1; no clear D. This CDR3 has 14 residues. Germline-derived CDR1 and CDR2 are SGHAT and FQNNGV. The ends were cut back, 0 bases at V and 1 base at J, with 6 bases in the middle.

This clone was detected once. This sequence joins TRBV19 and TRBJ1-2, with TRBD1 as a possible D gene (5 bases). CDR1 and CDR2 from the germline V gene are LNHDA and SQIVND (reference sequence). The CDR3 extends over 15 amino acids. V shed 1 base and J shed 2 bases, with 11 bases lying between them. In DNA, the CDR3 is TGTGCCAGTAGTATAGGGGGAAGGGGCAACTATGGCTACACCTTC. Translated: CASSIGGRGNYGYTF.

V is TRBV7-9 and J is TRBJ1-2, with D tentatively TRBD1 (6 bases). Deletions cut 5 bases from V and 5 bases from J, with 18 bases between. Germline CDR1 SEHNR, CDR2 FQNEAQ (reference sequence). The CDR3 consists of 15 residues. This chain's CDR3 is CASSPVQGRPYGYTF. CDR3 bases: TGTGCCAGCAGCCCAGTTCAGGGGCGGCCATATGGCTACACCTTC.

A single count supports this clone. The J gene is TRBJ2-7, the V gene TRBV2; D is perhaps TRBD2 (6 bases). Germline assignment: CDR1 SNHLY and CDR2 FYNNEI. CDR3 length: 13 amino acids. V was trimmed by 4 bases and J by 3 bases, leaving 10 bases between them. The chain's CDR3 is CASSARESYEQYF. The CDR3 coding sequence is TGTGCCAGCAGTGCGCGGGAAAGCTACGAGCAGTACTTC.

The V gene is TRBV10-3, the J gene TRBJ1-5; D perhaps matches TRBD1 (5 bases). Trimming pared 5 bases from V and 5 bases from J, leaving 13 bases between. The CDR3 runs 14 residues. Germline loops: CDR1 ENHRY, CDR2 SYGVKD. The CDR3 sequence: CAISQGAGDQPQHF. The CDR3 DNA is TGTGCCATCAGTCAAGGGGCGGGAGATCAGCCCCAGCATTTT.